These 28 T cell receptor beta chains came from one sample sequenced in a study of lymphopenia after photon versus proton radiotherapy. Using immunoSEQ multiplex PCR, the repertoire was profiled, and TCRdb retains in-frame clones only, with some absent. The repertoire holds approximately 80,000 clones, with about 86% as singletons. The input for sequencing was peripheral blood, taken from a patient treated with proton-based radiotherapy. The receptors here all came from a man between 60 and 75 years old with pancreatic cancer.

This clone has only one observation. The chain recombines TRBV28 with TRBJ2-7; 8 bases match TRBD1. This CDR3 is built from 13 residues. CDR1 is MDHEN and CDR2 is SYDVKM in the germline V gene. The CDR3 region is CASAGTGVYEQYF. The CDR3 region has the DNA TGTGCGTCCGCCGGGACAGGAGTCTACGAGCAGTACTTC.

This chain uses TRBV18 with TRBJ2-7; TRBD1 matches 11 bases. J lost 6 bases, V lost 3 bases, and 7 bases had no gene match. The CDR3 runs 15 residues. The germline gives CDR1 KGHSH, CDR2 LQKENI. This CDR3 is CASSPGTGGTSEQYF. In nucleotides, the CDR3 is TGTGCCAGCTCACCCGGGACAGGGGGGACAAGCGAGCAGTACTTC.

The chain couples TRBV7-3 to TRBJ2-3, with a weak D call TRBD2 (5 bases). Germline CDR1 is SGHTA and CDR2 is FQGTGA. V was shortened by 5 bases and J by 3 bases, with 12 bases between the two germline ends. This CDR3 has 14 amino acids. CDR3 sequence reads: CASSLVAGTDTQYF. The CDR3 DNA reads TGTGCCAGCAGCCTAGTGGCGGGTACAGATACGCAGTATTTT.

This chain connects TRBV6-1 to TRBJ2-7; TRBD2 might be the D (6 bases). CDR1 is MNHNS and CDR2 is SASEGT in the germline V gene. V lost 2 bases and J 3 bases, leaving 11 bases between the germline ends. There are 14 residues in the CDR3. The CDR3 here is CASSEIGGNYEQYF. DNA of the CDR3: TGTGCCAGCAGTGAAATCGGGGGAAACTACGAGCAGTACTTC.

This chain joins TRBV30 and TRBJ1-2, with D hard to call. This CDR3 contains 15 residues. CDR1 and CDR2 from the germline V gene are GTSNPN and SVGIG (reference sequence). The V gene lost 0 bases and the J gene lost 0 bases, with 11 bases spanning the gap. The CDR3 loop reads CAWSVSRRSNYGYTF. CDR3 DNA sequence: TGTGCCTGGAGTGTGTCGAGACGGTCTAACTATGGCTACACCTTC.

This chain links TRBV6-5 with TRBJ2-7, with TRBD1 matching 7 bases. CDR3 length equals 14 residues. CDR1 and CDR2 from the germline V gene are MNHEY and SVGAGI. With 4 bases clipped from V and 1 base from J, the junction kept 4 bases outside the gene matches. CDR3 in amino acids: CASSSTGSSYEQYF. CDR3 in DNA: TGTGCCAGCAGTTCGACAGGGAGTTCCTACGAGCAGTACTTC.

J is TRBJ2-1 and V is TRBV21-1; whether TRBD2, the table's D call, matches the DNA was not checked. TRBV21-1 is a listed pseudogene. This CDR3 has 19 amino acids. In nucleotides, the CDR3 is TGTGCCAGCAGCCGATTAATCCTACGAACTAGCGGGAGTCCCAATGAGCAGTTCTTC. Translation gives CASSRLILRTSGSPNEQFF.

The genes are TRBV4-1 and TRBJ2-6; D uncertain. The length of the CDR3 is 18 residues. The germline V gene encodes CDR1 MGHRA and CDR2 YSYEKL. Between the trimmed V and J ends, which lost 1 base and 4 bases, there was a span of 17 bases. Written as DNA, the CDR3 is TGCGCCAGCAGCCAAGTGCCGGTCCGACGGACGGGGGCCAACGTCCTGACTTTC. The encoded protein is CASSQVPVRRTGANVLTF.

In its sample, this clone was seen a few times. The CDR3 loop reads CASSKVQAEQYF. The CDR3 DNA reads TGTGCCAGCAGCAAAGTGCAGGCAGAGCAGTACTTC. This chain connects TRBV21-1 to TRBJ2-7; the DNA was not compared with TRBD1, the D call given in the table. TRBV21-1 is recorded as a pseudogene. The CDR3 runs 12 residues.

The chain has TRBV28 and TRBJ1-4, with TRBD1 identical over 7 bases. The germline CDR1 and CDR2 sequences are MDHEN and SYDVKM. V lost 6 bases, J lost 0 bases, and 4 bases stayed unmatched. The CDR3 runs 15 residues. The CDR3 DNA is TGTGCCAGCAGCCAGACAGGGTCAACTAATGAAAAACTGTTTTTT. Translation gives CASSQTGSTNEKLFF.

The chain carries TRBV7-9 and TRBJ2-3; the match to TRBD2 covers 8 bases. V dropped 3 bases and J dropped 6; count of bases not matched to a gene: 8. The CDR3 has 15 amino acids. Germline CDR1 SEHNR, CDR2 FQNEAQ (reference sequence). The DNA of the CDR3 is TGTGCCAGCAGCTTTCGGGACGGGAGGGGTGATACGCAGTATTTT. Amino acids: CASSFRDGRGDTQYF.

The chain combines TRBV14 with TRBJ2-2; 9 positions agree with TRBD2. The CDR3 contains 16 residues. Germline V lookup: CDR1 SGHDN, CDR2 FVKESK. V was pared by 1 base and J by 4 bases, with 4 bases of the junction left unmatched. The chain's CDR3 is CASSQGLAGPTGELFF. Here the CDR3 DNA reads TGTGCCAGCAGCCAAGGGCTAGCGGGACCCACCGGGGAGCTGTTTTTT.

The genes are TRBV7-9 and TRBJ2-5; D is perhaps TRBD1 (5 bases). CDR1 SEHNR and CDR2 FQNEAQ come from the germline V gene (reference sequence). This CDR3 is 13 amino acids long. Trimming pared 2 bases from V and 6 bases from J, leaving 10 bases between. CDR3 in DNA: TGTGCCAGCAGCTTACGGACAAAGAAGACCCAGTACTTC. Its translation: CASSLRTKKTQYF.

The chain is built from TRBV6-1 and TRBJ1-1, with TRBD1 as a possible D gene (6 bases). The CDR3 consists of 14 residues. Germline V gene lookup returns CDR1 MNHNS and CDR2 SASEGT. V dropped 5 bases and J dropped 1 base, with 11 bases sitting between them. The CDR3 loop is CASSRDRTNTEAFF. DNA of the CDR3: TGTGCCAGCAGTCGCGACAGGACGAACACTGAAGCTTTCTTT.

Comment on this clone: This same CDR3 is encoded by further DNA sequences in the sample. The CDR3 nucleotides are TGTGCCAGCTCACCACAGAGCTCTGGAAACACCATATATTTT. It translates to CASSPQSSGNTIYF. The chain has TRBV18 and TRBJ1-3; unclear D gene. V lost 1 base, J lost 0 bases, and 4 bases lay in between. Germline values: CDR1 KGHSH, CDR2 LQKENI. CDR3 length equals 14 residues.

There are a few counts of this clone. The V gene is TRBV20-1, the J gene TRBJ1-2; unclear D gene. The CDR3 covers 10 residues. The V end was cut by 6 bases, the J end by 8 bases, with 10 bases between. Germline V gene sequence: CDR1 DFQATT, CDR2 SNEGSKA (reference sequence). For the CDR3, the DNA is TGCAGTGCAGGAGACCAAGGCTACACCTTC. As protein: CSAGDQGYTF.

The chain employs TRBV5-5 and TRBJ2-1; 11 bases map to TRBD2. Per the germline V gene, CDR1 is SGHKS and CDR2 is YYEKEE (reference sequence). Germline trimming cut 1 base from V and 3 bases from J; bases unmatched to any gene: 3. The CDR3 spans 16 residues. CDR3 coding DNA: TGTGCCAGCAGCTTGTCCGGGACTAGCGGCTACAATGAGCAGTTCTTC. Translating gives CASSLSGTSGYNEQFF.

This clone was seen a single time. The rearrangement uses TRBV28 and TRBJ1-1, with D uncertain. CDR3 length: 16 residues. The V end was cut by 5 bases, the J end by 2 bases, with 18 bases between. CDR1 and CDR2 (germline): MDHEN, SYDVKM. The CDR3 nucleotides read TGTGCCAGCAGTAAACCTGCCGGCGGTAGAAACACTGAAGCTTTCTTT. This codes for CASSKPAGGRNTEAFF.

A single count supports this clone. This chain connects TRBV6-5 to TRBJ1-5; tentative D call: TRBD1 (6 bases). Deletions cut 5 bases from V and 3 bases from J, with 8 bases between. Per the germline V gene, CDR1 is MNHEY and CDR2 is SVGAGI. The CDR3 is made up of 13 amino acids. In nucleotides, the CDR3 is TGTGCCAGCAGTGACAGGCTCAATCAGCCCCAGCATTTT. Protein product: CASSDRLNQPQHF.

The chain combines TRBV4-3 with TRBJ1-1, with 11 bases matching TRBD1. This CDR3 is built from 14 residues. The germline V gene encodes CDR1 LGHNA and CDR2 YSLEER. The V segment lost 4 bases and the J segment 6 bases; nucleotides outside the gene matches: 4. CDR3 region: CASSPGQGGPEAFF. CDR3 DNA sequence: TGCGCCAGCAGCCCGGGACAGGGGGGTCCTGAAGCTTTCTTT.

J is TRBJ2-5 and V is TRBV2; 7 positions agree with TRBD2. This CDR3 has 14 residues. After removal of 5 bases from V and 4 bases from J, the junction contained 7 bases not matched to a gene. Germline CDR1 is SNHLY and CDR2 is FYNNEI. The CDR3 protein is CASSKGTTLETQYF. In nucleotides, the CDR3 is TGTGCCAGCAGTAAAGGGACTACCCTAGAGACCCAGTACTTC.

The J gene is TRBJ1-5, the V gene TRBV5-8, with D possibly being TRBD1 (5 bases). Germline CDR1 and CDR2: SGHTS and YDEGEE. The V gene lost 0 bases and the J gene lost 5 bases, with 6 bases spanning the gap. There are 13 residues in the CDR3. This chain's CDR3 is CASSLGGYQPQHF. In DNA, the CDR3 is TGTGCCAGCAGCTTGGGGGGCTATCAGCCCCAGCATTTT. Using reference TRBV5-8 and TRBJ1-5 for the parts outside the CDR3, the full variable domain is EAGVTQSPTHLIKTRGQQATLRCSPISGHTSVYWYQQALGLGLQFLLWYDEGEERNRGNFPPRFSGRQFPNYSSELNVNALELEDSALYLCASSLGGYQPQHFGDGTRLSIL.

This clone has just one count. The DNA of the CDR3 is TGTGCCAGCAGCTTCGGCGGCTCCTACGAGCAGTACTTC. This codes for CASSFGGSYEQYF. V is TRBV7-2 and J is TRBJ2-7, with D hard to call. This CDR3 contains 13 residues. Trimming cost V 3 bases and J 0 bases, with 6 bases left between them. Germline V lookup: CDR1 SGHTA, CDR2 FQGNSA.

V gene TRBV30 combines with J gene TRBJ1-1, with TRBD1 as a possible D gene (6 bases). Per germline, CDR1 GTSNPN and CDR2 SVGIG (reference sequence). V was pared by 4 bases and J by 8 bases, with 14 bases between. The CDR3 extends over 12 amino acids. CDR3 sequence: CAWNNRVLEAFF. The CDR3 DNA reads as TGTGCCTGGAATAACAGGGTTTTAGAAGCTTTCTTT.

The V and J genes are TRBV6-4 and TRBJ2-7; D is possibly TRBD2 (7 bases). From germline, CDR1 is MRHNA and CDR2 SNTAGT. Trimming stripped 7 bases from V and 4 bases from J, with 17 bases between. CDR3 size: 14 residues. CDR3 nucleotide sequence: TGTGCCAGCACCTCGGCGGGGGCGATATACGAGCAGTACTTC. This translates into CASTSAGAIYEQYF.

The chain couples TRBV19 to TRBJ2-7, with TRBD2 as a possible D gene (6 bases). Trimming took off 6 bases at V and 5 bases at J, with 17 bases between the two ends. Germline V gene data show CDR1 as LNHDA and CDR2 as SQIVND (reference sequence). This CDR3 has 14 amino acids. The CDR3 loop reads CASSRGGGRHEQYF. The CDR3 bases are TGTGCCAGTAGCCGGGGAGGTGGGCGCCACGAGCAGTACTTC.

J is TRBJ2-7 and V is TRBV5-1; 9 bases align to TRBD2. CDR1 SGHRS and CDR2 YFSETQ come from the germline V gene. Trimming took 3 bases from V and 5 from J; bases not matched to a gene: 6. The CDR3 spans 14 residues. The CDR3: CASSSQSSGNEQYF. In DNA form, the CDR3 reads TGCGCCAGCAGCTCACAGTCTAGCGGGAACGAGCAGTACTTC.

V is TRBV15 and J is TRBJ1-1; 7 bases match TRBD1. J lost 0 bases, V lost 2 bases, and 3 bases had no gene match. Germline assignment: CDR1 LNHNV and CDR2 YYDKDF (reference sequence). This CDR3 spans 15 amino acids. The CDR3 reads CATSRRTGMNTEAFF. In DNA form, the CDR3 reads TGTGCCACCAGCAGACGGACAGGAATGAACACTGAAGCTTTCTTT.